What follows describes a single T cell receptor (beta chain). In germline, CDR1 is KGHSH, CDR2 LQKENI. The CDR3 totals 14 residues. Unmatched junction bases numbered 7, after V lost 5 bases and J lost 3 bases. Primers: 60 Vbeta forward and 13 Jbeta reverse. The method was immunoSEQ multiplex PCR; TCRdb's version includes in-frame clones alone and lacks a portion of them. The table records roughly 80,000 clones, more than 65% of them present only once. This record belongs to a study of cytomegalovirus exposure and HLA in healthy donors. The sequence came from a male donor in good health and CMV-seropositive. This chain links TRBV18 with TRBJ2-7, with TRBD1 identical over 7 bases. Specimen: PBMCs. For the CDR3, the DNA is TGTGCCAGCTCATTCCGACAGGGAGACTACGAGCAGTACTTC. Protein: CASSFRQGDYEQYF.